Shown below are 20 T cell receptor beta chains from a single sample sequenced in a study of control samples from healthy donors and cancer patients. The assay was immunoSEQ multiplex PCR, and TCRdb's table has in-frame clones only and misses some. This repertoire shows 65,000 to 70,000 clones, roughly 84% found once; its top ten account for about 3.1%. The sample consisted of PBMCs. The receptor set was obtained from a woman aged 45-65 years with lung cancer.

The V and J genes are TRBV4-3 and TRBJ1-4; maybe TRBD1 (5 bases). The CDR3 covers 15 residues. Germline CDR1 LGHNA, CDR2 YSLEER. Trimming cost V 4 bases and J 2 bases, with 11 bases left between them. The CDR3 loop is CASSRNEGTNEKLFF. The CDR3 DNA follows: TGCGCCAGCAGCCGGAACGAGGGGACTAATGAAAAACTGTTTTTT.

The chain combines TRBV18 with TRBJ1-5, with D hard to call. The CDR3 spans 16 residues. CDR1 is KGHSH, CDR2 LQKENI, per germline. Trimming shortened V by 4 bases and J by 0 bases, and 13 bases separated the two germline ends. Written as DNA, the CDR3 is TGTGCCAGCTCACGCGTTAGGACGGATAGCAATCAGCCCCAGCATTTT. This codes for CASSRVRTDSNQPQHF.

The V call is TRBV28, the J call TRBJ1-1, with D possibly TRBD1 on 5 matching bases. The CDR3 runs 14 residues. CDR1 is MDHEN, CDR2 SYDVKM, per germline. Deletions cut 6 bases from V and 2 bases from J, with 13 bases between. The CDR3 sequence is CASSLTGPNTEAFF. The CDR3 nucleotides read TGTGCCAGCAGCCTAACGGGACCTAACACTGAAGCTTTCTTT.

The CDR3 protein is CASSLDRDTEAFF. DNA of the CDR3: TGTGCCAGCAGCTTAGACAGGGACACTGAAGCTTTCTTT. V is TRBV11-1 and J is TRBJ1-1; TRBD1 is a possible D gene (6 bases). The CDR3 has 13 residues. Germline lookup yields CDR1 SGHAT and CDR2 FQDESV (reference sequence). V lost 1 base to trimming and J lost 3 bases, with 6 bases between them. The full variable domain, rest sourced from reference TRBV11-1 and TRBJ1-1, is EAEVAQSPRYKITEKSQAVAFWCDPISGHATLYWYRQILGQGPELLVQFQDESVVDDSQLPKDRFSAERLKGVDSTLKIQPAELGDSAMYLCASSLDRDTEAFFGQGTRLTVV.

The rearrangement links TRBV28 to TRBJ1-3; D unresolved. V lost 5 bases to trimming and J lost 0 bases, with 14 bases between them. Germline V gives CDR1 MDHEN, CDR2 SYDVKM. The CDR3 contains 16 residues. The CDR3 spells CASSPPGPISGNTIYF. CDR3 coding DNA: TGTGCCAGCAGTCCGCCCGGGCCAATCTCTGGAAACACCATATATTTT.

CDR3 loop: CASSYSRGKYSPLHF. CDR3 nucleotides: TGTGCCAGCAGTTACTCGAGGGGAAAGTATTCACCCCTCCACTTT. The rearrangement links TRBV6-2 or TRBV6-3 to TRBJ1-6, with D perhaps matching TRBD1 (5 bases). Germline CDR1 MNHEY, CDR2 SVGEGT. The V gene lost 0 bases and the J gene lost 8 bases, with 11 bases spanning the gap. There are 15 residues in the CDR3.

The V call is TRBV28, the J call TRBJ2-2; D is possibly TRBD1 or TRBD2 (6 bases each). With 3 bases removed from V and 3 bases from J, the gap between germline ends came to 14 bases. Germline lookup yields CDR1 MDHEN and CDR2 SYDVKM. The CDR3 consists of 16 residues. The CDR3 region has the DNA TGTGCCAGCAGTTTCTCACCCGGGGGCCACACCGGGGAGCTGTTTTTT. This encodes CASSFSPGGHTGELFF.

The table lists this clone with a few counts. The chain recombines TRBV29-1 with TRBJ1-1; possible D gene TRBD1, 5 bases. CDR3 length: 13 residues. V was shortened by 8 bases and J by 4 bases, with 17 bases between the two germline ends. Germline V lookup: CDR1 SQVTM, CDR2 ANQGSEA. DNA for the CDR3: TGCAGCATCGCCGGGGGGGTGGGCACTGAAGCTTTCTTT. Its protein is CSIAGGVGTEAFF.

The rearrangement uses TRBV7-2 and TRBJ2-7; D not certain. Germline assignment: CDR1 SGHTA and CDR2 FQGNSA. Deletions cut 0 bases from V and 6 bases from J, with 12 bases between. The CDR3 totals 14 residues. As DNA, the CDR3 is TGTGCCAGCAGCTTAGCCGATGACTTTATCGAGCAGTACTTC. Translated: CASSLADDFIEQYF.

This chain uses TRBV19 with TRBJ1-1, with unresolved D. Trimming shortened V by 5 bases and J by 2 bases, and 9 bases separated the two germline ends. Germline loops: CDR1 LNHDA, CDR2 SQIVND (reference sequence). The length of the CDR3 is 13 residues. CDR3 DNA sequence: TGTGCCAGTAGTCCCGGAGGCAACACTGAAGCTTTCTTT. Protein sequence: CASSPGGNTEAFF.

The chain employs TRBV27 and TRBJ1-5, with 8 positions matching TRBD1. The trim removed 5 bases at V and 2 bases at J, leaving 5 bases unmatched. The CDR3 is 15 residues long. Germline CDR1 and CDR2: MNHEY and SMNVEV (reference sequence). CDR3 bases: TGTGCCAGCAGTGCCGGGACAGGCGGCAATCAGCCCCAGCATTTT. This codes for CASSAGTGGNQPQHF.

The rearrangement uses TRBV29-1 and TRBJ1-2, with 8 bases fitting TRBD1. Per the germline V gene, CDR1 is SQVTM and CDR2 is ANQGSEA. The V segment lost 6 bases and the J segment 0 bases; nucleotides outside the gene matches: 6. This CDR3 is built from 14 residues. The CDR3 here is CSVVDREANYGYTF. The CDR3 nucleotides are TGCAGCGTGGTGGACAGGGAAGCTAACTATGGCTACACCTTC.

To note about this clone: Distinct nucleotide sequences in the sample also encode this CDR3. V usage is TRBV11-2 and J usage is TRBJ2-3; 7 bases fit TRBD2. The CDR3 length is 14 residues. J lost 4 bases, V lost 6 bases, and 7 bases had no gene match. Germline lookup yields CDR1 SGHAT and CDR2 FQNNGV. CDR3 sequence reads: CASRTSGAADTQYF. CDR3 bases: TGTGCCAGCAGGACAAGCGGGGCCGCAGATACGCAGTATTTT.

In the case of this clone: One end of the junction varies from germline; a read error may be responsible. This chain connects TRBV19 to TRBJ1-5, with TRBD1 as a possible D gene (5 bases). This CDR3 contains 17 residues. Germline values: CDR1 LNHDA, CDR2 SQIVND (reference sequence). CDR3 bases: TGTGCCAGTAGTCTAGACCTTACAGGTGCCGACAATCAGCCCCAGCATTTT. Amino acids: CASSLDLTGADNQPQHF.

V and J are TRBV6-5 and TRBJ1-1, with unresolved D. The CDR3 runs 13 residues. Deletions cut 2 bases from V and 3 bases from J, with 7 bases between. CDR1 MNHEY and CDR2 SVGAGI come from the germline V gene. This CDR3 is CASSYEGHTEAFF. CDR3 coding DNA: TGTGCCAGCAGTTACGAGGGTCACACTGAAGCTTTCTTT.

The chain employs TRBV27 and TRBJ2-2, with 12 bases aligning to TRBD2. V dropped 1 base and J dropped 5; count of bases not matched to a gene: 11. The CDR3 loop spans 19 amino acids. CDR1 MNHEY and CDR2 SMNVEV come from the germline V gene (reference sequence). CDR3 sequence reads: CASSLLPSGGASRTGELFF. For the CDR3, the DNA is TGTGCCAGCAGTTTATTACCTAGCGGGGGGGCATCACGGACCGGGGAGCTGTTTTTT.

This rearrangement joins TRBV11-3 to TRBJ2-5, with TRBD2 identical over 8 bases. V lost 5 bases and J lost 3; bases outside the gene matches: 8. The CDR3 length is 15 residues. CDR1 SGHNT and CDR2 YENEEA come from the germline V gene. Here the CDR3 reads CASSLITGGEETQYF. In DNA, the CDR3 is TGTGCCAGCAGCCTCATTACGGGGGGGGAAGAGACCCAGTACTTC.

In regard to this clone: Other DNA sequences in the same sample also yield this CDR3. The V and J genes are TRBV27 and TRBJ1-2; tentative D call: TRBD1 (5 bases). Trimming pared 2 bases from V and 8 bases from J, leaving 15 bases between. Per the germline V gene, CDR1 is MNHEY and CDR2 is SMNVEV (reference sequence). The CDR3 is 14 amino acids. The CDR3 loop is CASSLRAGGEGYTF. For the CDR3, the DNA is TGTGCCAGCAGTTTAAGGGCGGGGGGGGAGGGCTACACCTTC.

The chain joins TRBV6-4 to TRBJ2-3; unclear D gene. CDR3 length: 15 residues. Per the germline V gene, CDR1 is MRHNA and CDR2 is SNTAGT. Trimming removed 3 bases from V and 3 bases from J, with 13 bases in between. As DNA, the CDR3 is TGTGCCAGCAGTGAAACTTGGGGAAGGACAGATACGCAGTATTTT. It yields the protein CASSETWGRTDTQYF.

The chain employs TRBV21-1 and TRBJ1-1; the D call TRBD1 from the table was never checked on the DNA. TRBV21-1 is designated a pseudogene. This CDR3 has 14 residues. The chain's CDR3 is CASYTRQGGTEAFF. Written as DNA, the CDR3 is TGTGCCAGCTATACCCGACAGGGGGGCACTGAAGCTTTCTTT.